Reported below is one TCR beta chain. What it recognizes is unknown. The CDR3 covers 15 residues. With V trimmed by 5 bases and J by 7 bases, 12 bases remained unmatched. The germline V gene encodes CDR1 LNHNV and CDR2 YYDKDF (reference sequence). The table came from immunoSEQ multiplex PCR; TCRdb's copy has only in-frame clones and leaves some out. The profile covers 65,000 to 95,000 clones, with approximately 89% appearing a single time and 0.15% to 0.2% taken by the ten largest. The entry originates in a study of OX40 agonist ivuxolimab in advanced cancers. In the study overall: The study gave patients intravenous ivuxolimab at 0.01 to 10 mg/kg every 2 weeks.

Baseline was the first blood sampling point, followed by cycle 4 day 1 and cycle 7 day 1. Study-wide results and caveats: CD8+ T cells (on average) carried more expanded clones than CD4+ T cells.

This specimen was CD4+ or CD8+ T cells sorted from blood, taken in a trial of the OX40 agonist ivuxolimab. The chain uses TRBV15 and TRBJ1-2, with TRBD1 matching 8 bases. The source is an adult with an advanced solid tumor such as melanoma, head and neck, liver or kidney cancer. The chain's CDR3 is CATSARGDRGFGYTF. The DNA for the CDR3 is TGTGCCACCAGCGCACGAGGAGACAGGGGCTTTGGCTACACCTTC.